This TCR beta chain was observed in a study of tumor-infiltrating lymphocytes in primary liver carcinoma. Points from the study as a whole: Tumor top-250-clone fractions significantly exceeded those of blood (p = 0.039). Between tumor regions, pairs overlapped more than tumor-adjacent and tumor-blood pairs did.

A primer matching the constant region was used to make TCR beta cDNA from 450 to 500 ng of total RNA. Three nested multiplex PCR rounds of slightly modified ARM-PCR generated TCR beta libraries. Forward primers for TRBV1-TRBV30 and a C-beta reverse primer served the first two PCR rounds, at 10 cycles each. TCRdb recomputed calls from the multiplex PCR reads with MiXCR, one row per CDR3 protein. The sample lists 80,000 or so distinct CDR3 sequences; roughly 71% were seen once. Unsorted bulk tissue, roughly 20-33 mg of it, served as the source for co-extraction of RNA and DNA. For this clonotype: Its cognate antigen is unknown. This sequence may be a read error, since a much larger clone differs from it by one base.

Between the trimmed V and J ends, which lost 1 base and 0 bases, there was a span of 4 bases. CDR3 length: 14 residues. Germline CDR1 and CDR2: SGHAT and FQDESV (reference sequence). The chain has TRBV11-1 and TRBJ2-1, with D unclear. This TCR was sampled from a man aged 35 to 55 with primary liver carcinoma and hepatitis B virus infection. Source material: tumor-adjacent normal liver tissue. The chain's CDR3 is CASSLDVSYNEQFF. DNA of the CDR3: TGTGCCAGCAGCTTAGATGTCTCCTACAATGAGCAGTTCTTC.